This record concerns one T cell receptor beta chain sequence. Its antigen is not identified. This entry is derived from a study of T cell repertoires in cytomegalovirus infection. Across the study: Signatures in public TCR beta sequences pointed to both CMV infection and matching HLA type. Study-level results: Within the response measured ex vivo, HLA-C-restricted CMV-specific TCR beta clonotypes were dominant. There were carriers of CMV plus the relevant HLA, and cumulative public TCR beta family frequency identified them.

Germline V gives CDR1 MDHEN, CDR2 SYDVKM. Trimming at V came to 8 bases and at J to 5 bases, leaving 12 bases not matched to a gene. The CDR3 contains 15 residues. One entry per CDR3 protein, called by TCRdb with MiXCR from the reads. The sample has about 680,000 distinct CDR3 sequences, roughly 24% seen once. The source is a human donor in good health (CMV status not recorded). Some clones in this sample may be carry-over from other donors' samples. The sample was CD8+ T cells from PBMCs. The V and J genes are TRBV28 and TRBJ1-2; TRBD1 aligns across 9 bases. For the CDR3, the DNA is TGTGCCAGCTTACGGCGGGGACAGGGAGTGTATGGCTACACCTTC. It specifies CASLRRGQGVYGYTF.